This T cell receptor beta chain was recorded in a study of cytomegalovirus exposure and HLA in healthy donors. CDR3 length equals 12 residues. CDR1 GTSNPN and CDR2 SVGIG come from the germline V gene (reference sequence). Germline trimming cut 5 bases from V and 8 bases from J; bases unmatched to any gene: 9. General study results and limits: Many donors shared some public TCRs, even though most TCR sequences were rare. Subsequent analysis showed first-cohort TCR clusters tending to co-occur in over a hundred validation repertoires.

A remark on this clone: Its target is unknown.

The repertoire was sequenced with immunoSEQ multiplex PCR; TCRdb's copy has only in-frame clones and lacks some. Counted here are a few hundred thousand clones, roughly 84% occurring once; the ten biggest clones make up roughly an eighth. The TCR was taken from a woman in her 30s in good health and CMV-seropositive. The gene calls are TRBV30 and TRBJ2-7, with TRBD1 matching over 7 bases. Sequences were obtained from PBMCs. The CDR3 loop reads CAWETGSFQQYF. As DNA, the CDR3 is TGTGCCTGGGAGACAGGGTCTTTCCAGCAGTACTTC.